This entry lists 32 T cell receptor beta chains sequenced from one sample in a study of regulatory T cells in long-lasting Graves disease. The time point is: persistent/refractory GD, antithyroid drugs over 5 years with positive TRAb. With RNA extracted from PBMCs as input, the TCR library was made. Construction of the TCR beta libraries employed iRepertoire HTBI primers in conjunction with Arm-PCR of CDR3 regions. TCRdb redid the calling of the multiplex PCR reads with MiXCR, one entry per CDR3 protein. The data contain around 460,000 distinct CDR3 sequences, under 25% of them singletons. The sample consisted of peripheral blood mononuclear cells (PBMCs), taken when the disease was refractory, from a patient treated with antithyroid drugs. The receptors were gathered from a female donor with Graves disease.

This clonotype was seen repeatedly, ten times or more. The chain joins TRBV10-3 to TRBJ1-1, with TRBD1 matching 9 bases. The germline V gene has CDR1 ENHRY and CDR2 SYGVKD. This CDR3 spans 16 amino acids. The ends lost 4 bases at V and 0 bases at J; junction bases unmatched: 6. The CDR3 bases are TGTGCCATCAGTGGGGGACAGGGCAACATGAACACTGAAGCTTTCTTT. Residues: CAISGGQGNMNTEAFF.

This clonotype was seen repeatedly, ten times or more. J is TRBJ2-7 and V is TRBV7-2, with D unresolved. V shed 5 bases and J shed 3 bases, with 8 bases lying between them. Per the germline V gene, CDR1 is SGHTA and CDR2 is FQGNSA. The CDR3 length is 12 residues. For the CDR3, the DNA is TGTGCCAGCAGCCCCAGCGTCTACGAGCAGTACTTC. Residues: CASSPSVYEQYF.

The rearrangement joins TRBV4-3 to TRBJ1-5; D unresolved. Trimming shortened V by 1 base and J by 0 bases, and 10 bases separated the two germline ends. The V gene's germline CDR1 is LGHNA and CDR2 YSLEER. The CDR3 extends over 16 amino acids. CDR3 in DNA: TGCGCCAGCAGCCAAGCCATTACAGCTAGCAATCAGCCCCAGCATTTT. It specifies CASSQAITASNQPQHF.

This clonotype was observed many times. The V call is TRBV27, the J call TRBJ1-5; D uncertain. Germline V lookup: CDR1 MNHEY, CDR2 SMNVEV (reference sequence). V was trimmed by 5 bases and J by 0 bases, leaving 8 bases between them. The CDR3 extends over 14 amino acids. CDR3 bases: TGTGCCAGCAGTCCTGGGCCTAGCAATCAGCCCCAGCATTTT. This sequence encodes CASSPGPSNQPQHF.

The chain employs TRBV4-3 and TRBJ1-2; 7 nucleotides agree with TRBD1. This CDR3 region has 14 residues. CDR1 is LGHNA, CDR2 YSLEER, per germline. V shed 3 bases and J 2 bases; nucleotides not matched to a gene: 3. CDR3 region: CASSQGQFNYGYTF. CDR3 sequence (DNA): TGCGCCAGCAGCCAGGGACAGTTCAACTATGGCTACACCTTC.

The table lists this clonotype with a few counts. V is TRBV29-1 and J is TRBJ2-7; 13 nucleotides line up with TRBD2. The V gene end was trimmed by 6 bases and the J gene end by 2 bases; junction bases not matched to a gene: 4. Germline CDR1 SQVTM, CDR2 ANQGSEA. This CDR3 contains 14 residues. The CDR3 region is CSVDGLAGAYEQYF. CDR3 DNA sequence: TGCAGCGTAGACGGACTAGCGGGGGCCTACGAGCAGTACTTC.

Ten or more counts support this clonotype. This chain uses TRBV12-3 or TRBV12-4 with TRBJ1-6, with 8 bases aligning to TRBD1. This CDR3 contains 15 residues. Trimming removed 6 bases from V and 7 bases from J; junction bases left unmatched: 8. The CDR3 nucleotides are TGTGCCAGCAGCCGGAGGGACAGGCCCAATTCACCCCTCCACTTT. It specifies CASSRRDRPNSPLHF.

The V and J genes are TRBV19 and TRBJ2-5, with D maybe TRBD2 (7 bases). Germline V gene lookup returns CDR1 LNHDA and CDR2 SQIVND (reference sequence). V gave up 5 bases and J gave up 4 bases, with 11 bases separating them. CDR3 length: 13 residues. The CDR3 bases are TGTGCCAGTAGTCACCGGGGGGCAGAGACCCAGTACTTC. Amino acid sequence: CASSHRGAETQYF. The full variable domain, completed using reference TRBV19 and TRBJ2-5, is DGGITQSPKYLFRKEGQNVTLSCEQNLNHDAMYWYRQDPGQGLRLIYYSQIVNDFQKGDIAEGYSVSREKKESFPLTVTSAQKNPTAFYLCASSHRGAETQYFGPGTRLLVL.

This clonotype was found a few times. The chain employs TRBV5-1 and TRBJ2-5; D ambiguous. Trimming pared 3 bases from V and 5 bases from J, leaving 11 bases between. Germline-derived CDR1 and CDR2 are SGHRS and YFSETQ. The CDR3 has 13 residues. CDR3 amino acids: CASSSRPFETQYF. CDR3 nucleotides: TGCGCCAGCAGCTCGAGACCCTTCGAGACCCAGTACTTC.

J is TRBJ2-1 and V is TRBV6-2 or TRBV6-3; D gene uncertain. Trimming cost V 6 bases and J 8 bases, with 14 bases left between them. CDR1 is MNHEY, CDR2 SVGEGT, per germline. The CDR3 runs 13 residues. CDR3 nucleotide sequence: TGTGCCAGCAGCGTGACTGGACCTGATGAGCAGTTCTTC. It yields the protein CASSVTGPDEQFF.

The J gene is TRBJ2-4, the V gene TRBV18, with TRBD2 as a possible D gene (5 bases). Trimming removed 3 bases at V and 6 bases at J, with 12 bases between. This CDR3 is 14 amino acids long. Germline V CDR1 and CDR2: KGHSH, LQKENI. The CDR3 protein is CASSPVGGLNIQYF. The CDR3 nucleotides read TGTGCCAGCTCACCCGTCGGAGGACTAAACATTCAGTACTTC. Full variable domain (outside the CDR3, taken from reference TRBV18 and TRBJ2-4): NAGVMQNPRHLVRRRGQEARLRCSPMKGHSHVYWYRQLPEEGLKFMVYLQKENIIDESGMPKERFSAEFPKEGPSILRIQQVVRGDSAAYFCASSPVGGLNIQYFGAGTRLSVL.

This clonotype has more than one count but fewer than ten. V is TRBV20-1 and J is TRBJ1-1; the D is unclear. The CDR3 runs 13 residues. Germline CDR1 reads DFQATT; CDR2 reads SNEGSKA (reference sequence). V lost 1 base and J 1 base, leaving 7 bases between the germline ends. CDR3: CSARGKWNTEAFF. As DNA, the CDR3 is TGCAGTGCTAGAGGGAAATGGAACACTGAAGCTTTCTTT.

CDR3 in amino acids: CASGRGGGTDTQYF. CDR3 nucleotides: TGTGCCAGTGGGAGAGGCGGGGGCACAGATACGCAGTATTTT. V is TRBV12-3 or TRBV12-4 and J is TRBJ2-3; tentatively, D is TRBD2 (6 bases). CDR3 length: 14 amino acids. The V end lost 9 bases, the J end lost 1 base, and 14 bases lay between the germline ends.

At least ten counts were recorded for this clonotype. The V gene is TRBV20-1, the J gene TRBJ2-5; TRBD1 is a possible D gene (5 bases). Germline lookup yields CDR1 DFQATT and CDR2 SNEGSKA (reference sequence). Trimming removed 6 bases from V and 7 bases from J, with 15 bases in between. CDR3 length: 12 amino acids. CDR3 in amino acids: CSATHPTGTQYF. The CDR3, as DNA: TGCAGTGCCACTCACCCCACAGGGACCCAGTACTTC.

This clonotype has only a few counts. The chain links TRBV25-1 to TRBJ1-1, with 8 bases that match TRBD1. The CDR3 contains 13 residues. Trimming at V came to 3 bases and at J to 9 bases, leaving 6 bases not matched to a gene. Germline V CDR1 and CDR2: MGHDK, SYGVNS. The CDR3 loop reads CASSDSGGGKAFF. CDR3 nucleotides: TGTGCCAGCAGTGATTCAGGGGGCGGGAAAGCTTTCTTT.

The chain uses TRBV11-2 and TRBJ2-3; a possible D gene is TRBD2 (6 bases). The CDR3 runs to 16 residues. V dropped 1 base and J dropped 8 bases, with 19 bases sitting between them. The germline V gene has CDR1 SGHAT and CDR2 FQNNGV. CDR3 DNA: TGTGCCAGCAGCTTAGGAGGAAGCGGGTTGGGAGGTACGCAGTATTTT. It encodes CASSLGGSGLGGTQYF.

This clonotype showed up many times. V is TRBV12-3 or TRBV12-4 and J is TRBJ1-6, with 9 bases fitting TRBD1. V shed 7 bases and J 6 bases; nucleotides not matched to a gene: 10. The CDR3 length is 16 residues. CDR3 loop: CASILSGTGTNSPLHF. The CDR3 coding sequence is TGTGCCAGCATTCTTTCCGGGACAGGGACTAATTCACCCCTCCACTTT.

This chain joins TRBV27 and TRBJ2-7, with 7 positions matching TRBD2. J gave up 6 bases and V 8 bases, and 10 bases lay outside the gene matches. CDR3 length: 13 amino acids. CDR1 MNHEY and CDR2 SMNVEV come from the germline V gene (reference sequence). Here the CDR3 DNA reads TGTGCCAGCCGAGGACTAGGAAAAGGCGAGCAGTACTTC. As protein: CASRGLGKGEQYF.

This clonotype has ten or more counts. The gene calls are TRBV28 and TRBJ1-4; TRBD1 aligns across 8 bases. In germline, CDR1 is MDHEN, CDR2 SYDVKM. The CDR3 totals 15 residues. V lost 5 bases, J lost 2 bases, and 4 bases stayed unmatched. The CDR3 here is CASSAGGSTNEKLFF. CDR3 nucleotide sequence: TGTGCCAGCAGTGCAGGGGGCTCTACTAATGAAAAACTGTTTTTT.

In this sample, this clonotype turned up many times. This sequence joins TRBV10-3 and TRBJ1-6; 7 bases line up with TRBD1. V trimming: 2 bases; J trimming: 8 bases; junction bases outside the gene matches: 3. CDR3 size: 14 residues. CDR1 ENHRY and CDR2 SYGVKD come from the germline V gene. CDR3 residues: CAISETGADSPLHF. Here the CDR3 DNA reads TGTGCCATCAGTGAGACAGGGGCGGATTCACCCCTCCACTTT.

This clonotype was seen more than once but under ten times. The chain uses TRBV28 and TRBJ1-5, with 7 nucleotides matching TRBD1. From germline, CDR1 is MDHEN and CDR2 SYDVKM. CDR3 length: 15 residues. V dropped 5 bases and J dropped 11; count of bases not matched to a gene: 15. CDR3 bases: TGTGCCAGCAGTAGGACAGGACATACAAGCGAGGCCCAGCATTTT. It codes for CASSRTGHTSEAQHF.

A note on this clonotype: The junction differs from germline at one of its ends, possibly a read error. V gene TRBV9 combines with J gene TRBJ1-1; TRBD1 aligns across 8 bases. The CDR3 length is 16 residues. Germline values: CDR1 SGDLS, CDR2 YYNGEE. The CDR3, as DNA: TGTGCCAGCAGCGCCCAGGGGACAGGCATTAACACGGAAGCTTTCTTT. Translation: CASSAQGTGINTEAFF.

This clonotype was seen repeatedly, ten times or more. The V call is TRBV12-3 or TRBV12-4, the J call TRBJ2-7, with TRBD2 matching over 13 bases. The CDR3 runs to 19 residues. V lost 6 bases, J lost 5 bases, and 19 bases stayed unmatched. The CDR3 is CASSRTRRTSGRWTDEQYF. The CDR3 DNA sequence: TGTGCCAGCAGCCGCACCCGCAGGACTAGCGGGAGATGGACCGACGAGCAGTACTTC.

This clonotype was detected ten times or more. CDR3 bases: TGTGCCAGCAGTCCCCTAGTTAAGGGACCTAACTATGGCTACACCTTC. Residues: CASSPLVKGPNYGYTF. This chain uses TRBV12-3 or TRBV12-4 with TRBJ1-2; D is perhaps TRBD1 (5 bases). The CDR3 has 16 residues. V was trimmed by 5 bases and J by 0 bases, leaving 16 bases between them.

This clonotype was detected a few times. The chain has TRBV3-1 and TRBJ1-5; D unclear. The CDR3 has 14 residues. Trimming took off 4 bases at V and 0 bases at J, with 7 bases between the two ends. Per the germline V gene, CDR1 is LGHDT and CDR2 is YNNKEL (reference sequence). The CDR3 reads CASSPLDSNQPQHF. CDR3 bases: TGTGCCAGCAGCCCCCTGGATAGCAATCAGCCCCAGCATTTT.

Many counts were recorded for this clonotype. The CDR3 spells CASSSGTGGAQHYEQYF. Written as DNA, the CDR3 is TGTGCCAGCAGCTCCGGGACAGGGGGCGCACAGCACTACGAGCAGTACTTC. The chain uses TRBV6-1 and TRBJ2-7; 12 positions match TRBD1. The J segment lost 3 bases and the V segment lost 6 bases, leaving 12 bases of the junction unmatched. This CDR3 comprises 17 residues. CDR1 is MNHNS and CDR2 is SASEGT in the germline V gene.

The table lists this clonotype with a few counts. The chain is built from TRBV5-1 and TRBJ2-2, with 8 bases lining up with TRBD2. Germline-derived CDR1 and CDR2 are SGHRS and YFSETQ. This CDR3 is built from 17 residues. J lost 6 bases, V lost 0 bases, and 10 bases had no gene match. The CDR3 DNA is TGCGCCAGCAGCTTGGCCACGACTAGCGCTTACTCCGGGGAGCTGTTTTTT. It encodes CASSLATTSAYSGELFF.

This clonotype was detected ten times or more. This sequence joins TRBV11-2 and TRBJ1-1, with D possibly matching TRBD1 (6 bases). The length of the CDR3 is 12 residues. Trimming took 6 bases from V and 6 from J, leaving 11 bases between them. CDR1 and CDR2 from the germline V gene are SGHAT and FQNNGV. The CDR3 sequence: CASRLGGSEAFF. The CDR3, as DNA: TGTGCCAGCAGGTTGGGGGGCTCTGAAGCTTTCTTT.

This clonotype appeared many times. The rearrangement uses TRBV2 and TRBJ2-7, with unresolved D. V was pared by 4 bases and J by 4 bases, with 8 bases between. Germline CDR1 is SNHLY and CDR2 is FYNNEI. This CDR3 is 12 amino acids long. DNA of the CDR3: TGTGCCAGCAGTGTTAGGGCTTACGAGCAGTACTTC. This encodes CASSVRAYEQYF.

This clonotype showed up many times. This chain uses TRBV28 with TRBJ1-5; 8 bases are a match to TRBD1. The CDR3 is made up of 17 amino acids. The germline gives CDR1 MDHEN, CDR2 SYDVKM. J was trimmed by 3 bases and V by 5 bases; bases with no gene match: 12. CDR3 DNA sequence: TGTGCCAGCAGTGAGGACAGGGAAATTCGGCCCAATCAGCCCCAGCATTTT. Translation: CASSEDREIRPNQPQHF.

DNA of the CDR3: TGTGCCAGCAGCGTAGCTCTGGGGACAGGGGATTTGTACACCTTC. Protein sequence: CASSVALGTGDLYTF. This sequence joins TRBV9 and TRBJ1-2; 10 nucleotides agree with TRBD1. Germline V gene sequence: CDR1 SGDLS, CDR2 YYNGEE. CDR3 length equals 15 residues. The J segment lost 11 bases and the V segment lost 0 bases, leaving 10 bases of the junction unmatched. The full variable domain, completed using reference TRBV9 and TRBJ1-2, is DSGVTQTPKHLITATGQRVTLRCSPRSGDLSVYWYQQSLDQGLQFLIQYYNGEERAKGNILERFSAQQFPDLHSELNLSSLELGDSALYFCASSVALGTGDLYTFGSGTRLTVV.

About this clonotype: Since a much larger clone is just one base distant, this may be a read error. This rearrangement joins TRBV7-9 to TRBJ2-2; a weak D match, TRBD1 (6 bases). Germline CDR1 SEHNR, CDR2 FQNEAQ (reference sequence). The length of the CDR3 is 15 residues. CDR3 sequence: CASIHRERVSGELSF. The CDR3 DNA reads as TGTGCCAGCATCCACAGGGAGAGAGTGTCCGGGGAGCTGTCTTTT.